These 11 T cell receptor beta chains came from one sample sequenced in a study of CD8+ T cells in alopecia areata. The treatment here: oral pan-JAK inhibitor, 5-10 mg twice daily. RNA extraction was followed by reverse transcription into cDNA, which acted as the sequencing template. Assay used: immunoSEQ multiplex PCR; TCRdb lists only in-frame clones, some missing. The sample lists 95,000 to 110,000 clones; just over 85% were seen once. The sequenced sample was CD8+ T cells sorted from blood, obtained at approximately week 30, from a patient treated with tofacitinib. The receptors come from a human donor with alopecia areata.

The chain links TRBV13 to TRBJ2-1; D is uncertain. V was shortened by 2 bases and J by 4 bases, with 6 bases between the two germline ends. The CDR3 length is 13 residues. Germline V gene data show CDR1 as PRHDT and CDR2 as FYEKMQ (reference sequence). Written as DNA, the CDR3 is TGTGCCAGCAGCTTACTAGGATACAATGAGCAGTTCTTC. Its protein product is CASSLLGYNEQFF.

CDR3 residues: CASSLPRGTGGYEQYF. The CDR3 DNA is TGTGCCAGCAGCTTACCCCGTGGGACAGGGGGCTACGAGCAGTACTTC. V and J are TRBV11-1 and TRBJ2-7; TRBD1 aligns across 11 bases. CDR1 and CDR2 (germline): SGHAT, FQDESV (reference sequence). The V gene end was trimmed by 2 bases and the J gene end by 3 bases; junction bases not matched to a gene: 6. The CDR3 covers 16 residues.

The chain employs TRBV7-9 and TRBJ2-7; weak D call: TRBD1 (5 bases). Germline CDR1 SEHNR, CDR2 FQNEAQ (reference sequence). The CDR3 consists of 14 residues. V lost 5 bases to trimming and J lost 2 bases, with 13 bases between them. CDR3 in amino acids: CASSPEGAPYEQYF. CDR3 nucleotide sequence: TGTGCCAGCAGCCCCGAAGGGGCTCCCTACGAGCAGTACTTC.

This clone has only one observation. This chain uses TRBV5-4 with TRBJ2-1, with 10 bases fitting TRBD2. CDR3 length: 15 amino acids. With V trimmed by 3 bases and J by 4 bases, 4 bases remained unmatched. Germline CDR1 SGHNT, CDR2 YYREEE (reference sequence). CDR3 in amino acids: CASSSERGGYNEQFF. As DNA, the CDR3 is TGTGCCAGCAGCTCAGAGCGGGGGGGTTACAATGAGCAGTTCTTC.

CDR3 sequence: CASSQGVDQPQHF. The CDR3 region has the DNA TGCGCCAGCAGCCAAGGAGTAGATCAGCCCCAGCATTTT. The V gene is TRBV4-1, the J gene TRBJ1-5; D uncertain. CDR1 and CDR2 (germline): MGHRA, YSYEKL. V gave up 1 base and J gave up 5 bases, with 6 bases separating them. The CDR3 extends over 13 amino acids.

This clone was counted a few times. Distinct nucleotide sequences in the sample also encode this CDR3. The chain employs TRBV27 and TRBJ1-1, with 7 positions matching TRBD1. The CDR3 contains 15 residues. Looked up from germline, CDR1 is MNHEY and CDR2 is SMNVEV (reference sequence). J lost 4 bases, V lost 2 bases, and 7 bases had no gene match. The CDR3 region has the DNA TGTGCCAGCAGTTTAACTTTTAACAGGGGCACTGAAGCTTTCTTT. This gives the protein CASSLTFNRGTEAFF.

This clone occurred once. This chain uses TRBV29-1 with TRBJ2-4; D gene ambiguous. Germline CDR1 and CDR2: SQVTM and ANQGSEA. The CDR3 sequence is 12 residues long. Deletions cut 4 bases from V and 8 bases from J, with 12 bases between. This chain's CDR3 is CSVGVNLDIQYF. The CDR3 DNA reads TGCAGCGTTGGGGTTAACCTGGACATTCAGTACTTC.

This rearrangement joins TRBV7-9 to TRBJ2-7; TRBD1 matches at 8 bases. The junction had 13 bases not matched to a gene; V was cut back by 2 bases and J by 7 bases. This CDR3 is built from 16 residues. The germline V gene encodes CDR1 SEHNR and CDR2 FQNEAQ (reference sequence). The CDR3 reads CASSLNAGTGVEEQYF. In nucleotides, the CDR3 is TGTGCCAGCAGCTTAAATGCCGGGACAGGAGTAGAAGAGCAGTACTTC.

The rearrangement uses TRBV19 and TRBJ2-3, with 7 bases matching TRBD2. The V segment lost 1 base and the J segment 1 base; nucleotides outside the gene matches: 5. Germline V gene data show CDR1 as LNHDA and CDR2 as SQIVND (reference sequence). This CDR3 comprises 16 residues. In nucleotides, the CDR3 is TGTGCCAGTAGTATAGGAAGCGGGGACGGCACAGATACGCAGTATTTT. Translation gives CASSIGSGDGTDTQYF.

This clone occurred once. The chain combines TRBV19 with TRBJ2-5, with D perhaps TRBD1 (5 bases). This CDR3 is 13 amino acids long. V was shortened by 6 bases and J by 2 bases, with 10 bases between the two germline ends. Germline-derived CDR1 and CDR2 are LNHDA and SQIVND (reference sequence). CDR3 in DNA: TGTGCCAGTAGAGACAGCATACAAGAGACCCAGTACTTC. Residues: CASRDSIQETQYF.

This sequence joins TRBV2 and TRBJ2-1; 11 nucleotides agree with TRBD1. The trim removed 8 bases at V and 4 bases at J, leaving 10 bases unmatched. CDR3 length: 16 residues. CDR1 and CDR2 (germline): SNHLY, FYNNEI. The CDR3 nucleotides read TGTGCCAGCGCTGGGACAGGGGGATACGGTTACAATGAGCAGTTCTTC. It encodes CASAGTGGYGYNEQFF.